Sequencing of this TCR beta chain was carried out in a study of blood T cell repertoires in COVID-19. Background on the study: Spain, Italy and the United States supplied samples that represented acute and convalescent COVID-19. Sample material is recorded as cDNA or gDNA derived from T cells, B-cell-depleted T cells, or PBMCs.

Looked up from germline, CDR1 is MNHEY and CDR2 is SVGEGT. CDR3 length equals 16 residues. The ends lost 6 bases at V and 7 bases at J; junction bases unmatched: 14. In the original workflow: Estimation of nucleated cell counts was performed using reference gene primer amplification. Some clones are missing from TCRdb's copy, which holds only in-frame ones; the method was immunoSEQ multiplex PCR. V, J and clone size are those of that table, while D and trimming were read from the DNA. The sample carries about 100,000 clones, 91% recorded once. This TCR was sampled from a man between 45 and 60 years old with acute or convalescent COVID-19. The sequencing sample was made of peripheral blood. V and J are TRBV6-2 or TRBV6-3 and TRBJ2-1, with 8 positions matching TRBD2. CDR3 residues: CASSLLGNSGANEQFF. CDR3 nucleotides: TGTGCCAGCAGCCTGCTAGGTAATAGCGGGGCTAATGAGCAGTTCTTC.